A selection of T cell receptor beta chains follows, all from one sample in a study of low-dose radiotherapy and immunotherapy resistance in tumors. TCRdb analysed the reads with MiXCR anew, one entry per CDR3 protein. The profile shows some 82,000 distinct CDR3 sequences, 15% to 20% of them singletons. The sample consisted of PBMCs, taken before treatment. The origin of the receptors is a male donor with prostate cancer. CDR3s include the opening cysteine and the closing phenylalanine or tryptophan. A D gene is named only where the DNA matches it firmly. Some rows have no size entry. The others give once, few or many, or a class for an expanded clone.

j_call,d_call,clone_size,v_call,cdr3_aa,cdr3_nt
TRBJ2-1,.,many,TRBV6-2/TRBV6-3,CASSFQGRKTNEQFF,TGTGCCAGCAGCTTTCAGGGACGGAAAACCAATGAGCAGTTCTTC
TRBJ1-2,.,.,TRBV29-1,CSVDGRLYGYTF,TGCAGCGTGGACGGACGTCTCTATGGCTACACCTTC
TRBJ2-2,.,few,TRBV20-1,CSARVEGITGELFF,TGCAGTGCTAGAGTAGAGGGTATCACCGGGGAGCTGTTTTTT
TRBJ2-3,TRBD2,many,TRBV7-9,CASRRTRGGTDTQYF,TGTGCCAGCCGTCGGACCCGGGGGGGCACAGATACGCAGTATTTT
TRBJ1-1,.,many,TRBV27,CASSLSIRGTLNTEAFF,TGTGCCAGCAGTTTAAGTATCCGTGGTACCCTGAACACTGAAGCTTTCTTT
TRBJ2-1,.,few,TRBV5-1,CASVTGSAMGGANNEQFF,TGCGCCAGCGTAACAGGGTCCGCTATGGGTGGCGCGAACAATGAGCAGTTCTTC
TRBJ2-1,TRBD2,.,TRBV20-1,CSARDLEGVASGSWAFGSYNEQFF,TGCAGTGCTAGAGATCTAGAGGGGGTCGCTAGCGGGAGTTGGGCTTTCGGATCCTACAATGAGCAGTTCTTC
TRBJ2-7,.,.,TRBV5-6,CASTPVSGLGGYEQYF,TGTGCCAGCACCCCGGTCTCAGGGTTAGGAGGCTACGAGCAGTACTTC
TRBJ2-1,TRBD2,many,TRBV5-1,CASSFFLAGGSNEQFF,TGCGCCAGCAGCTTCTTTCTAGCGGGAGGGTCCAATGAGCAGTTCTTC
TRBJ1-1,TRBD1,.,TRBV30,CAWGRTGRSSF,TGTGCCTGGGGTAGGACAGGCCGCTCATCCTTT
TRBJ2-3,TRBD2,many,TRBV5-1,CASSSAGLAGHTDTQYF,TGCGCCAGCAGCTCCGCCGGACTAGCGGGGCACACAGATACGCAGTATTTT
TRBJ2-1,.,many,TRBV20-1,CSARALQSSETRYNEQFF,TGCAGTGCTAGAGCCCTGCAAAGCTCCGAGACAAGGTACAATGAGCAGTTCTTC
TRBJ2-7,TRBD1,many,TRBV7-8,CASSLGDRSYEQYF,TGTGCCAGCAGCTTAGGGGACAGGTCCTACGAGCAGTACTTC
TRBJ1-6,.,many,TRBV6-1,CASSEQANSPLHF,TGTGCCAGCAGTGAACAGGCTAATTCACCCCTCCACTTT
TRBJ2-2,TRBD2,.,TRBV27,CASSLWLAGGPGELFF,TGTGCCAGCAGTTTATGGCTAGCGGGAGGGCCTGGGGAGCTGTTTTTT
TRBJ2-1,TRBD1,many,TRBV19,CASSGGQGYALTGNEQFF,TGTGCCAGTAGTGGGGGACAGGGATATGCCTTGACTGGCAATGAGCAGTTCTTC
TRBJ1-2,.,many,TRBV20-1,CSARIASINYGYTF,TGCAGTGCTAGGATCGCAAGTATCAACTATGGCTACACCTTC
TRBJ2-3,TRBD2,many,TRBV3-1,CASSQARGGSGTDTQYF,TGTGCCAGCAGCCAAGCTCGGGGGGGTAGCGGCACAGATACGCAGTATTTT
TRBJ2-7,TRBD2,many,TRBV18,CASSPATSGTGGEQYF,TGTGCCAGCTCACCAGCGACTAGCGGGACCGGGGGGGAGCAGTACTTC
TRBJ2-7,.,many,TRBV7-8,CASSLDPPIQWYF,TGTGCCAGCAGCTTAGATCCCCCAATTCAATGGTACTTC
TRBJ2-1,TRBD2,many,TRBV5-5,CASSFLGGTSSYNEQFF,TGTGCCAGCAGCTTCCTTGGGGGGACTAGCTCCTACAATGAGCAGTTCTTC
TRBJ2-5,TRBD1,many,TRBV6-2/TRBV6-3,CASSYPQTGGGETQYF,TGTGCCAGCAGTTACCCCCAGACAGGGGGTGGGGAGACCCAGTACTTC
TRBJ1-2,.,.,TRBV5-1,CASSLGSKANYGYTF,TGCGCCAGCAGCTTGGGGAGCAAAGCTAACTATGGCTACACCTTC
TRBJ2-5,TRBD1,many,TRBV14,CASSQLQGARETQYF,TGTGCCAGCAGCCAATTACAGGGGGCGAGGGAGACCCAGTACTTC
TRBJ2-3,.,many,TRBV11-2,CASSLERTQVTQYF,TGTGCCAGCAGCTTAGAACGTACTCAGGTTACGCAGTATTTT